This record looks at one T cell receptor beta chain sequence and its context. Its antigen is not known. This entry comes from a study of blood T cells in healthy people across ages. Study background: Template-switching capture recovered about one barcoded beta molecule per two T cells.

A J-beta primer mix and a sample-barcoded 5' primer were used in a second PCR of about 6 to 12 cycles. Each cDNA molecule received a tag from a template-switch adaptor that had 12 random nucleotides. TCRdb passed the 5' RACE reads through MiXCR, listing each CDR3 protein once. The profile shows under 2 million distinct CDR3 sequences, roughly 30% of them singletons. Study-wide results and caveats: No one knew whether donors had CMV, which possibly confounded expanded clonotype changes. The study found more naive CD4+ cells and higher diversity in long-lived than aged donors.

This CDR3 has 17 residues. Germline V gene lookup returns CDR1 MRHNA and CDR2 SNTAGT. The V end was cut by 3 bases, the J end by 8 bases, with 25 bases between. Sequenced: blood. This receptor was obtained from a woman younger than 45 in good health. The V gene is TRBV6-4, the J gene TRBJ1-2; possibly TRBD1 for D (5 bases). CDR3 region: CASSEAPGTSYKGGYTF. The CDR3 DNA sequence: TGTGCCAGCAGTGAGGCCCCCGGGACGTCTTACAAGGGGGGCTACACCTTC.